The sequence of this TCR beta chain was determined in a study of blood T cells in healthy people across ages. Study-wide results and caveats: As age increased, TCR beta diversity per million T cells fell in a roughly linear fashion.

The authors ran a second PCR of about 7 to 11 cycles using a sample-barcoded 5' primer and a J-beta primer mix. MiXCR, run by TCRdb on the 5' RACE reads, gives a single entry per CDR3 protein. The sample includes approximately 900,000 distinct CDR3 sequences, 25% to 30% seen only once; the top ten take more than 8.5%. Regarding this clonotype: The target antigen is unknown. One junction end disagrees with the germline gene, perhaps due to a read error.

The CDR3 spans 13 residues. The germline gives CDR1 LGHNA, CDR2 YSLEER. The same sample was also used in a study of T cells of mothers and their children. In that study: Approximately 3 million TCR beta reads per child versus over 9.5 million per mother.

The rearrangement links TRBV4-3 to TRBJ2-2; the D is unclear. This TCR came from a woman in her 40s in good health. Sequencing was performed on blood. For the CDR3, the DNA is TGCACCAGCAGTCCTATAGAACCCGGGGAGCTGTTTTTT. Amino acids: CTSSPIEPGELFF.